The 9 T cell receptor beta chains presented below share a single source sample, sequenced in a study of tumor and adjacent non-tumor tissue in lung cancer. The template was RNA from unsorted bulk tissue. A modified ARM-PCR protocol with three rounds of nested PCR amplified TCRbeta. One entry per CDR3 protein results from TCRdb running MiXCR on the multiplex PCR reads. The sample carries some 120,000 distinct CDR3 sequences, over 65% recorded once. The sequenced sample consisted of lung tumor tissue. These receptors originate from a man aged 30-40 years with non-small cell lung cancer.

This clonotype turned up a few times. The gene calls are TRBV6-1 and TRBJ2-5; 9 bases are a match to TRBD2. The germline CDR1 and CDR2 sequences are MNHNS and SASEGT. CDR3 length equals 17 residues. Losses at the gene ends were 6 bases for V and 0 bases for J; bases not matched to a gene: 11. CDR3 coding DNA: TGTGCCAGCAGGGACCCAATTAGCGGGGGATACCAAGAGACCCAGTACTTC. It codes for CASRDPISGGYQETQYF.

V usage is TRBV10-3 and J usage is TRBJ1-1; D might be TRBD1 (5 bases). CDR3 length: 14 residues. Germline loops: CDR1 ENHRY, CDR2 SYGVKD. The germline V and J ends were trimmed by 3 bases and 5 bases, with 13 bases remaining between them. Written as DNA, the CDR3 is TGTGCCATCAGTGAAGACGAGGGGTCGACTGAAGCTTTCTTT. This gives the protein CAISEDEGSTEAFF.

This clonotype has more than one count but fewer than ten. The genes are TRBV20-1 and TRBJ1-2, with a tentative D call TRBD1 (5 bases). V lost 3 bases and J 11 bases, leaving 19 bases between the germline ends. The CDR3 loop spans 13 amino acids. Germline CDR1 is DFQATT and CDR2 is SNEGSKA (reference sequence). CDR3 bases: TGCAGTGCTAGTCTCCCAGGGCGCCATGATTACACCTTC. This translates into CSASLPGRHDYTF.

This clonotype was counted at least ten times. This sequence joins TRBV11-2 and TRBJ2-1; perhaps TRBD1 as D (6 bases). Germline V gene lookup returns CDR1 SGHAT and CDR2 FQNNGV. The CDR3 spans 14 residues. Trimming removed 1 base at V and 8 bases at J, with 12 bases between. The CDR3 nucleotides read TGTGCCAGCAGCTTAGTGAGCAGGGGCCATGAGCAGTTCTTC. Protein: CASSLVSRGHEQFF. Complete variable domain (other parts from reference TRBV11-2 and TRBJ2-1): EAGVAQSPRYKIIEKRQSVAFWCNPISGHATLYWYQQILGQGPKLLIQFQNNGVVDDSQLPKDRFSAERLKGVDSTLKIQPAKLEDSAVYLCASSLVSRGHEQFFGPGTRLTVL.

The chain couples TRBV11-3 to TRBJ2-3; 7 bases match TRBD2. The CDR3 is 16 residues long. Germline V CDR1 and CDR2: SGHNT, YENEEA. The junction had 10 bases not matched to a gene; V was cut back by 2 bases and J by 5 bases. For the CDR3, the DNA is TGTGCCAGCAGCTTACTAGAGGGAGGGCCTGGAGATACGCAGTATTTT. It specifies CASSLLEGGPGDTQYF.

This clonotype turned up a few times. The junction shows a germline mismatch at one end, possibly a read error. This chain connects TRBV5-4 to TRBJ2-2; D possibly corresponds to TRBD2 (6 bases). This CDR3 is 15 amino acids long. Germline V gives CDR1 SGHNT, CDR2 YYREEE (reference sequence). CDR3 region: CASSFGGPDTGELFF. CDR3 nucleotide sequence: TGTGCCAGCAGCTTCGGGGGACCGGACACCGGTGAGCTGTTTTTT.

About this clonotype: One end of the junction is discordant with germline, which a read error may explain. The chain uses TRBV5-6 and TRBJ2-3; D is possibly TRBD1 or TRBD2 (5 bases each). The CDR3 runs 14 residues. Germline V gives CDR1 SGHDT, CDR2 YYEEEE. CDR3 DNA: TGTGCCAGCAGTTTGGTGGGGGTGGCAGATACGCAGTGTTTT. Amino acids: CASSLVGVADTQCF.

This clonotype was counted ten times or more. J is TRBJ2-1 and V is TRBV6-5, with 8 positions matching TRBD2. The CDR3 sequence is 14 residues long. V dropped 5 bases and J dropped 9; count of bases not matched to a gene: 9. CDR1 is MNHEY, CDR2 SVGAGI, per germline. The CDR3 protein is CASSTPGLVVEQFF. Here the CDR3 DNA reads TGTGCCAGCAGTACCCCGGGACTAGTTGTTGAGCAGTTCTTC.

In the case of this clonotype: Its ends do not fully match the called genes, so a read error is possible. This CDR3 reads CANSQDERGLTYEQYF. The CDR3, as DNA: TGCGCCAACAGCCAAGATGAGAGAGGGTTGACATACGAGCAGTACTTC. This chain joins TRBV4-1 and TRBJ2-7, with D perhaps TRBD2 (5 bases). Germline V gene sequence: CDR1 MGHRA, CDR2 YSYEKL. This CDR3 has 16 residues.